Below are 32 T cell receptor beta chains sequenced from a single sample in a study of prognosis after radiotherapy for stage I lung cancer. Researchers used two-round multiplex PCR to amplify TCR beta CDR3 starting from genomic DNA. Gene-specific TRBV and TRBJ primers were used in PCR round one. TCRdb reprocessed the multiplex PCR reads with MiXCR, giving one entry per CDR3 protein. The sample yields about 14,000 distinct CDR3 sequences, about 57% seen once. The source material was PBMCs, sampled before or after stereotactic body radiation therapy (not recorded which). The origin of the receptors is a donor over 45 with non-small cell lung cancer.

By share, this clonotype ranks as medium-sized. The V call is TRBV5-1, the J call TRBJ2-3; the D gene is possibly TRBD1 (5 bases). CDR3 size: 16 residues. The V end lost 0 bases, the J end lost 5 bases, and 16 bases lay between the germline ends. Germline loops: CDR1 SGHRS, CDR2 YFSETQ. The CDR3 here is CASSLEESGAGDTQYF. CDR3 nucleotides: TGCGCCAGCAGCTTGGAGGAGAGTGGGGCAGGAGATACGCAGTATTTT.

The V and J genes are TRBV6-1 and TRBJ2-7; TRBD1 matches at 9 bases. V lost 3 bases and J lost 2; bases outside the gene matches: 2. Per germline, CDR1 MNHNS and CDR2 SASEGT. The CDR3 contains 14 residues. The CDR3 DNA reads as TGTGCCAGCAGTGAGACAGGGGGGACCTACGAGCAGTACTTC. Protein product: CASSETGGTYEQYF.

CDR3 in DNA: TGTGCCAGCAGCCCGTTGACTAGCGGGAACACAGATACGCAGTATTTT. Protein: CASSPLTSGNTDTQYF. The chain is built from TRBV9 and TRBJ2-3; 11 bases fit TRBD2. V lost 4 bases and J lost 2; bases outside the gene matches: 6. This CDR3 is 16 amino acids long. Germline V gene lookup returns CDR1 SGDLS and CDR2 YYNGEE.

By proportion, this clonotype is medium-sized. The chain recombines TRBV7-3 with TRBJ2-2; no clear D gene. The CDR3 spans 14 residues. From germline, CDR1 is SGHTA and CDR2 FQGTGA. The ends were cut back, 5 bases at V and 4 bases at J, with 11 bases in the middle. The CDR3, as DNA: TGTGCCAGCAGCCCAGTTGGGTCCACCGGGGAGCTGTTTTTT. This encodes CASSPVGSTGELFF.

Regarding this clonotype: The junction differs from germline at one of its ends, possibly a read error. This chain joins TRBV15 and TRBJ2-2, with TRBD1 matching 7 bases. The CDR3 runs 17 residues. The germline V gene has CDR1 LNHNV and CDR2 YYDKDF (reference sequence). CDR3 nucleotides: TGTGCCACCAGTAGAGATTTTGACAGGGCGAACACCGGGGAGCTGTTTTTT. Its protein is CATSRDFDRANTGELFF.

This clonotype was detected once. At one of its ends the junction is not consistent with the germline gene, which may arise from a read error. V usage is TRBV6-1 and J usage is TRBJ1-2; TRBD1 might be the D (6 bases). The germline V gene has CDR1 MNHNS and CDR2 SASEGT. The CDR3 runs 15 residues. Here the CDR3 reads CASSLTPTGFYGYTF. Written as DNA, the CDR3 is TGTGCCAGCAGTCTTACTCCGACAGGTTTTTATGGCTACACTTTC.

By its share, this clonotype is medium-sized. The chain carries TRBV19 and TRBJ2-2; 7 bases map to TRBD1. In germline, CDR1 is LNHDA, CDR2 SQIVND (reference sequence). The CDR3 is made up of 13 amino acids. Unmatched junction bases numbered 5, after V lost 9 bases and J lost 4 bases. The CDR3 DNA reads TGTGCCAGCTCAGACAGGGCCACCGGGGAGCTGTTTTTT. As protein: CASSDRATGELFF.

By its share, this clonotype is medium-sized. The V gene is TRBV24-1, the J gene TRBJ2-3; 9 nucleotides agree with TRBD1. Trimming removed 4 bases from V and 0 bases from J; junction bases left unmatched: 7. The length of the CDR3 is 17 residues. Germline loops: CDR1 KGHDR, CDR2 SFDVKD. The CDR3 here is CATSDYQGTGSTDTQYF. The DNA for the CDR3 is TGTGCCACCAGTGACTACCAAGGGACAGGGAGCACAGATACGCAGTATTTT.

This clonotype was counted ten times or more. The chain has TRBV4-3 and TRBJ2-7, with 11 bases that match TRBD2. The CDR3 has 13 amino acids. Germline V gives CDR1 LGHNA, CDR2 YSLEER. Trimming at V came to 4 bases and at J to 13 bases, leaving 9 bases not matched to a gene. The CDR3 region has the DNA TGCGCCAGCAGCCGGGCACTAGCGGGAGATATTTACTTC. Translating gives CASSRALAGDIYF.

This clonotype was found many times. This chain joins TRBV6-5 and TRBJ1-1; D gene unclear. The CDR3 extends over 11 amino acids. The germline gives CDR1 MNHEY, CDR2 SVGAGI. The V gene lost 2 bases and the J gene lost 10 bases, with 8 bases spanning the gap. CDR3 in DNA: TGTGCCAGCAGTTACGATCAGGTAGCTTTCTTT. Amino acid sequence: CASSYDQVAFF.

The gene calls are TRBV10-3 and TRBJ2-1, with 10 bases matching TRBD2. This CDR3 comprises 14 residues. The germline V gene has CDR1 ENHRY and CDR2 SYGVKD. V lost 10 bases and J lost 6; bases outside the gene matches: 9. The CDR3 protein is CATTQREGLNEQFF. In DNA, the CDR3 is TGTGCCACCACCCAGCGGGAGGGCCTCAATGAGCAGTTCTTC.

This clonotype showed up many times. The chain couples TRBV10-2 to TRBJ2-1; D remains unclear. V was trimmed by 3 bases and J by 0 bases, leaving 9 bases between them. Looked up from germline, CDR1 is WSHSY and CDR2 is SAAADI. This CDR3 has 15 residues. The CDR3 here is CASSESYASYNEQFF. In nucleotides, the CDR3 is TGCGCCAGCAGTGAAAGTTATGCCTCCTACAATGAGCAGTTCTTC.

This chain links TRBV6-1 with TRBJ1-2; 8 nucleotides line up with TRBD1. V lost 5 bases, J lost 5 bases, and 4 bases stayed unmatched. CDR1 is MNHNS and CDR2 is SASEGT in the germline V gene. This CDR3 has 13 residues. The CDR3 protein is CASSPGQVYGYTF. In nucleotides, the CDR3 is TGTGCCAGCAGTCCGGGACAGGTTTATGGCTACACCTTC.

By share, this clonotype counts as medium-sized (0.01 to 0.1%). V usage is TRBV7-2 and J usage is TRBJ2-7; tentatively, D is TRBD1 or TRBD2 (5 bases each). The CDR3 runs to 14 residues. The germline V and J ends were trimmed by 5 bases and 4 bases, with 15 bases remaining between them. Germline CDR1 reads SGHTA; CDR2 reads FQGNSA. The CDR3 region is CASSAGTGQYEQYF. The CDR3 DNA is TGTGCCAGCAGCGCCGGGACCGGGCAGTACGAGCAGTACTTC.

This clonotype is categorized as medium-sized. This chain links TRBV11-2 with TRBJ2-7, with 8 bases matching TRBD2. Germline V lookup: CDR1 SGHAT, CDR2 FQNNGV. Trimming removed 3 bases from V and 1 base from J; junction bases left unmatched: 5. The CDR3 length is 15 residues. The CDR3 here is CASSLTGRGSYEQYF. In nucleotides, the CDR3 is TGTGCCAGCAGCTTGACCGGGAGGGGATCCTACGAGCAGTACTTC.

This chain links TRBV6-1 with TRBJ1-6, with D possibly being TRBD1 (6 bases). Germline CDR1 and CDR2: MNHNS and SASEGT. The V end was cut by 9 bases, the J end by 9 bases, with 18 bases between. The CDR3 length is 14 residues. Written as DNA, the CDR3 is TGTGCCAGTAGTCTAGAAAGGACAGTTTCACCCCTCCACTTT. Encoded protein: CASSLERTVSPLHF.

This clonotype was detected ten times or more. The rearrangement joins TRBV18 to TRBJ2-3, with TRBD1 matching over 7 bases. The germline CDR1 and CDR2 sequences are KGHSH and LQKENI. The CDR3 runs to 16 residues. With 3 bases clipped from V and 2 bases from J, the junction kept 8 bases outside the gene matches. CDR3 amino acids: CASSPQGVGHTDTQYF. The CDR3 DNA reads as TGTGCCAGCTCACCGCAGGGGGTCGGGCACACAGATACGCAGTATTTT.

This clonotype was seen at least ten times. The genes are TRBV10-3 and TRBJ1-3, with TRBD1 identical over 8 bases. The CDR3 totals 15 residues. Germline V gene lookup returns CDR1 ENHRY and CDR2 SYGVKD. The trim removed 6 bases at V and 3 bases at J, leaving 7 bases unmatched. The CDR3 here is CAISPDRGGGNTIYF. Written as DNA, the CDR3 is TGTGCCATCAGCCCTGACAGGGGAGGTGGAAACACCATATATTTT.

The V and J genes are TRBV12-3 or TRBV12-4 and TRBJ1-2; 8 bases are shared with TRBD1. Germline trimming cut 6 bases from V and 4 bases from J; bases unmatched to any gene: 7. There are 14 residues in the CDR3. The CDR3 spells CASRSRTGPYGYTF. The CDR3 DNA follows: TGTGCCAGCAGATCCAGGACAGGGCCCTATGGCTACACCTTC.

The chain employs TRBV6-2 or TRBV6-3 and TRBJ2-3; D gene unclear. With 5 bases removed from V and 2 bases from J, the gap between germline ends came to 11 bases. This CDR3 is 14 amino acids long. CDR1 is MNHEY and CDR2 is SVGEGT in the germline V gene. In DNA, the CDR3 is TGTGCCAGCAGTGACGGTTCCGACACAGATACGCAGTATTTT. Its translation: CASSDGSDTDTQYF.

The chain uses TRBV28 and TRBJ2-3; the match to TRBD1 covers 7 bases. The junction had 14 bases not matched to a gene; V was cut back by 9 bases and J by 5 bases. The CDR3 runs 15 residues. Germline CDR1 and CDR2: MDHEN and SYDVKM. The CDR3 bases are TGTGCCAGTCCCCACAGACAGGGTGATAGAGATACGCAGTATTTT. This translates into CASPHRQGDRDTQYF.

This clonotype showed up many times. The chain joins TRBV20-1 to TRBJ1-1, with a possible D match to TRBD1 (6 bases). This CDR3 region has 13 residues. CDR1 DFQATT and CDR2 SNEGSKA come from the germline V gene (reference sequence). Trimming removed 0 bases from V and 13 bases from J, with 18 bases in between. CDR3 in DNA: TGCAGTGCTAGAGATAGTAAAGGACAGAAGAGTTTCTTT. Amino acid sequence: CSARDSKGQKSFF.

A note on this clonotype: At one end the junction does not follow the germline gene, possibly because of a read error. This sequence joins TRBV6-5 and TRBJ2-7; D possibly corresponds to TRBD2 (6 bases). Germline CDR1 reads MNHEY; CDR2 reads SVGAGI. The CDR3 runs 13 residues. This CDR3 is CSSSWTIAYEQYF. CDR3 coding DNA: TGTTCCAGCAGTTGGACTATCGCCTACGAGCAGTACTTC.

Points on this clonotype: This probably arose from a read error, given a far larger clone one base away. The J gene is TRBJ2-7, the V gene TRBV11-3, with 10 bases identical to TRBD1. Germline CDR1 reads SGHNT; CDR2 reads YENEEA. V was pared by 3 bases and J by 7 bases, with 12 bases of the junction left unmatched. The CDR3 has 16 amino acids. The CDR3 sequence: CASSFLTTGGYNEQYF. The DNA for the CDR3 is TGTGCCAGCAGCTTTCTAACGACAGGGGGCTACAATGAGCAGTACTTC.

At least ten counts were recorded for this clonotype. The chain links TRBV2 to TRBJ2-3; a weak D match, TRBD1 (6 bases). The CDR3 contains 14 residues. The V and J ends lost 7 bases and 3 bases respectively, with 14 bases between them. Germline CDR1 and CDR2: SNHLY and FYNNEI. In nucleotides, the CDR3 is TGTGCCAGCACTTTACAGGGCGTGACAGATACGCAGTATTTT. It yields the protein CASTLQGVTDTQYF. Full variable domain (outside the CDR3, taken from reference TRBV2 and TRBJ2-3): EPEVTQTPSHQVTQMGQEVILRCVPISNHLYFYWYRQILGQKVEFLVSFYNNEISEKSEIFDDQFSVERPDGSNFTLKIRSTKLEDSAMYFCASTLQGVTDTQYFGPGTRLTVL.

This sequence joins TRBV12-3 or TRBV12-4 and TRBJ1-6; the D gene is possibly TRBD1 (5 bases). CDR3 size: 16 residues. Trimming removed 3 bases from V and 7 bases from J, with 16 bases in between. The CDR3: CASSLWGVLGNSPLHF. As DNA, the CDR3 is TGTGCCAGCAGTTTGTGGGGGGTCCTGGGAAATTCACCCCTCCACTTT.

Within the sample, this clonotype is medium-sized. The rearrangement joins TRBV11-3 to TRBJ2-3; TRBD2 might be the D (6 bases). V dropped 1 base and J dropped 4 bases, with 27 bases sitting between them. The CDR3 consists of 20 residues. CDR1 is SGHNT and CDR2 is YENEEA in the germline V gene. The CDR3 sequence is CASSLAWEVAEGGSADTQYF. As DNA, the CDR3 is TGTGCCAGCAGCTTAGCATGGGAGGTAGCGGAAGGTGGGTCGGCAGATACGCAGTATTTT.

This clonotype is medium-sized. The chain recombines TRBV20-1 with TRBJ1-5, with D tentatively TRBD1 (6 bases). Germline V CDR1 and CDR2: DFQATT, SNEGSKA (reference sequence). V lost 7 bases and J 3 bases, leaving 19 bases between the germline ends. CDR3 length: 15 amino acids. DNA of the CDR3: TGCAGTGGGGTGGGAACGGGGGCGCTCAATCAGCCCCAGCATTTT. Its protein product is CSGVGTGALNQPQHF.

Only one count was recorded for this clonotype. The rearrangement joins TRBV6-1 to TRBJ1-6, with D unresolved. Trimming pared 5 bases from V and 9 bases from J, leaving 8 bases between. Germline assignment: CDR1 MNHNS and CDR2 SASEGT. This CDR3 has 12 amino acids. The CDR3 here is CASSRIASPLHF. In DNA, the CDR3 is TGTGCCAGCAGTAGGATAGCTTCACCCCTCCACTTT.

The chain uses TRBV6-2 or TRBV6-3 and TRBJ1-3; no clear D. The CDR3 runs 13 residues. V was pared by 9 bases and J by 5 bases, with 14 bases between. Germline V gene lookup returns CDR1 MNHEY and CDR2 SVGEGT. The CDR3 region is CASADGLRNTIYF. The CDR3 nucleotides read TGTGCCAGTGCGGACGGGCTACGAAACACCATATATTTT.

The chain carries TRBV19 and TRBJ2-3; D call uncertain. The length of the CDR3 is 13 residues. Germline CDR1 reads LNHDA; CDR2 reads SQIVND (reference sequence). V lost 1 base and J 1 base, leaving 3 bases between the germline ends. CDR3 amino acids: CASSIGRTDTQYF. The CDR3 DNA reads TGTGCCAGTAGTATAGGTCGCACAGATACGCAGTATTTT.

The chain links TRBV6-5 to TRBJ2-7; weak D call: TRBD2 (6 bases). The CDR3 has 15 residues. Germline assignment: CDR1 MNHEY and CDR2 SVGAGI. The V gene lost 2 bases and the J gene lost 0 bases, with 11 bases spanning the gap. The CDR3 here is CASSYVIGSSYEQYF. The DNA for the CDR3 is TGTGCCAGCAGTTACGTTATCGGGAGCTCCTACGAGCAGTACTTC.